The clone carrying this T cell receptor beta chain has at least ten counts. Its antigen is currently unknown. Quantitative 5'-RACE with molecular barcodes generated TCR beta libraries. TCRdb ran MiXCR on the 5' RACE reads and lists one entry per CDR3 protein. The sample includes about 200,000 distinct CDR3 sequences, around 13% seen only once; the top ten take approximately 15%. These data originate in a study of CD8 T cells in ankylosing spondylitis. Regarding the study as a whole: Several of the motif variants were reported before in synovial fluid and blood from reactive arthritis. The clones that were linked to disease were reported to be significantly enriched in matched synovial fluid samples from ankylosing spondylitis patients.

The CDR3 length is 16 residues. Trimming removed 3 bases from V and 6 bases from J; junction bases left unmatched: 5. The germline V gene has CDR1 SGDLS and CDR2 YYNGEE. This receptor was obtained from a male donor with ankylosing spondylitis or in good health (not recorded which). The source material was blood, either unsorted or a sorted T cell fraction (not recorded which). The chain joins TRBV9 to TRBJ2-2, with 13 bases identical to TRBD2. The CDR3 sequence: CASSARLAGGSGELFF. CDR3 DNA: TGTGCCAGCAGCGCCCGACTAGCGGGGGGATCCGGGGAGCTGTTTTTT.